This T cell receptor beta chain was profiled in a study of cytomegalovirus exposure and HLA in healthy donors. Overall study context: In an earlier analysis, 90 million to 130 million unique TCR beta sequences were found from some 200 million T cells.

The length of the CDR3 is 15 residues. J gave up 3 bases and V 3 bases, and 4 bases lay outside the gene matches. Per the germline V gene, CDR1 is MNHNY and CDR2 is SVGAGI (reference sequence). It was with 60 Vbeta and 13 Jbeta primers that the PCR ran. Repertoires were generated with immunoSEQ multiplex PCR, while TCRdb's copy carries only in-frame clones and drops some. Among roughly 140,000 clones, 50% to 75% were seen once, and the ten largest hold roughly 3.1%. The chain has TRBV6-6 and TRBJ1-4; 7 bases match TRBD1. This TCR was recovered from a woman in her twenties or thirties in good health and CMV-seropositive. Sample: PBMCs. CDR3: CASSYTTGPNEKLFF. In nucleotides, the CDR3 is TGTGCCAGCAGTTATACGACAGGGCCTAATGAAAAACTGTTTTTT.